The source of this TCR beta chain is a study of OX40 agonist ivuxolimab in advanced cancers. At the level of the whole study: Ivuxolimab was an agonistic, fully human IgG2 monoclonal antibody directed against OX40 (CD134), a costimulatory receptor. Intravenous ivuxolimab was administered to patients every 2 weeks at six dose levels: 0.01, 0.1, 0.3, 1.5, 3 and 10 mg/kg. Among the roughly 52 dose-escalation patients, around 20 had hepatocellular carcinoma, roughly 15 melanoma, 9 renal cell carcinoma and 9 head and neck cancer. A male proportion of roughly 85% and a mean age of 60 years, ranging from roughly 20 to 80, were recorded for the dose-escalation cohort. Patients were allowed to have had prior anti-PD-1, anti-PD-L1 or anti-CTLA-4 therapy, and less than 45% of the dose-escalation patients had previously received checkpoint inhibitors. Partial responses were achieved by three dose-escalation patients, of whom one had hepatocellular carcinoma and two had cutaneous melanoma. Peripheral TCRbeta sequencing was intended to test whether TCR sequence diversity was altered and clonal T-cell expansion was caused by ivuxolimab. The monotherapy dose-escalation portion (N ≈ 50 patients) of the phase I ivuxolimab trial is reported in the paper.

Genomic DNA was extracted from sorted cells for sequencing of the TCRbeta CDR3 region. TCRbeta CDR3 regions were sequenced using the immunoSEQ Assay. Entries here come from immuneACCESS through TCRdb and include only in-frame sequences with V and J called. Some clones fail to appear in such tables; in the studies checked, an unresolved V gene covers under half of the shortfall, and the cause of the remainder is unknown. The sample has approximately 15,000 clones on record, about 91% of them singletons. In total, the top ten clones hold roughly 7% of the sample. Points on this clone: There is no known antigen for this receptor. No base quality values were provided; no much bigger clone lies one nucleotide off.

Beyond this particular receptor, the publication reports: At doses of 0.1 to 3.0 mg/kg, clonal expansion of both CD4+ and CD8+ blood T cells was observed from baseline to week 6. In the 0.1-3.0 mg/kg groups, partial responders had among the lowest normalized peripheral clonal expansion, particularly in CD8+ T cells. Antigen specificity was not determined for the clonally expanded peripheral T cells. Low levels of normalized T-cell clonal expansion were also seen in some patients who did not respond. After ivuxolimab, expanded clones were on average more numerous among CD8+ T cells than among CD4+ T cells.

Patients with a history of autoimmune disease or receiving systemic immunosuppression were excluded from the trial. In every dose cohort, peripheral blood was drawn for TCR sequencing at baseline, cycle 4 day 1, and cycle 7 day 1. Samples were obtained from an open-label, multicenter, first-in-human phase I dose-escalation trial of ivuxolimab. Adults with locally advanced or metastatic melanoma, renal cell carcinoma, hepatocellular carcinoma or head and neck squamous cell carcinoma were enrolled in the trial. Before TCR sequencing, CD4+ T cells and CD8+ T cells from peripheral blood were sorted into separate populations. Per the germline V gene, MNHEY is the CDR1 and SVGAGI is the CDR2. At the junction V is shortened by 0 bases and J by 7 bases, with 4 bases in between. Counted from cysteine to phenylalanine, this CDR3 has 11 amino acids. Of the read, only the CDR3 DNA is kept; its 33 bases are in frame from base 1.

Here the sequenced sample was CD4+ or CD8+ T cells sorted from blood, taken in a trial of the OX40 agonist ivuxolimab. This receptor was identified in an adult with an advanced solid tumor such as melanoma, head and neck, liver or kidney cancer. The chain was built from TRBV6-5 and TRBJ2-7, with the D gene not confidently named. The CDR3 is CASSYSREQYF. In nucleotide form, the sequence is TGTGCCAGCAGTTACTCGAGGGAGCAGTACTTC.